The rows below give T cell receptor beta chains drawn from one sample of a study of blood T cell repertoires in COVID-19. The method was immunoSEQ multiplex PCR; TCRdb's version includes in-frame clones alone and lacks a portion of them. This sample yields 100,000 to 150,000 clones, of which approximately 87% are seen a single time; 7.6% belongs to the top ten. The sequenced sample was peripheral blood. These receptors all stem from a man aged 50-60 years with acute or convalescent COVID-19. The CDR3 runs from the conserved cysteine through the conserved F or W. The order of the fields is clone size, J gene, V gene, D gene, CDR3 protein, CDR3 DNA. D genes are given only for firm matches. Only part of the rows carry a size: once, few, many, or a class if the clone is expanded.

clone size: -
J gene: TRBJ2-2
V gene: TRBV7-6
D gene: -
CDR3 protein: CASSLWGPNTGELFF
CDR3 DNA: TGTGCCAGCAGCTTATGGGGGCCGAACACCGGGGAGCTGTTTTTT

clone size: -
J gene: TRBJ1-1
V gene: TRBV10-3
D gene: -
CDR3 protein: CAIKGHRDTEAFF
CDR3 DNA: TGTGCCATCAAAGGTCACAGGGACACTGAAGCTTTCTTT

clone size: -
J gene: TRBJ2-2
V gene: TRBV5-6
D gene: TRBD2
CDR3 protein: CASSLVTSDTGELFF
CDR3 DNA: TGTGCCAGCAGCTTGGTTACTAGCGACACCGGGGAGCTGTTTTTT

clone size: -
J gene: TRBJ1-4
V gene: TRBV5-1
D gene: TRBD1
CDR3 protein: CASSLGGQGRKKLFF
CDR3 DNA: TGCGCCAGCAGCTTGGGAGGACAGGGTCGAAAAAAACTGTTTTTT

clone size: large
J gene: TRBJ1-6
V gene: TRBV4-1
D gene: -
CDR3 protein: CASSQDSLSPLHF
CDR3 DNA: TGCGCCAGCAGCCAGGACAGTCTTTCACCCCTCCACTTT

clone size: -
J gene: TRBJ2-1
V gene: TRBV11-3
D gene: TRBD2
CDR3 protein: CASSLFSGRGEGNEQFF
CDR3 DNA: TGTGCCAGCAGCTTATTCAGCGGGAGAGGGGAGGGCAATGAGCAGTTCTTC

clone size: -
J gene: TRBJ2-7
V gene: TRBV25-1
D gene: -
CDR3 protein: CASSNPKGGRKYF
CDR3 DNA: TGTGCCAGCAGCAACCCCAAGGGGGGGAGAAAGTACTTC

clone size: -
J gene: TRBJ1-5
V gene: TRBV3-1/TRBV3-2
D gene: TRBD1
CDR3 protein: CASRTRGQGGYQPQHF
CDR3 DNA: TGTGCCAGCAGGACAAGAGGACAGGGCGGATATCAGCCCCAGCATTTT

clone size: -
J gene: TRBJ2-3
V gene: TRBV24-1
D gene: -
CDR3 protein: CATSAGGGPNTQYF
CDR3 DNA: TGTGCCACCAGTGCGGGCGGGGGCCCAAATACGCAGTATTTT

clone size: -
J gene: TRBJ1-3
V gene: TRBV9
D gene: -
CDR3 protein: CASNSGLISGNTIYF
CDR3 DNA: TGTGCCAGCAACTCGGGACTGATCTCTGGAAACACCATATATTTT

clone size: -
J gene: TRBJ2-1
V gene: TRBV10-3
D gene: -
CDR3 protein: CAISDFLDEQFF
CDR3 DNA: TGTGCCATCAGTGATTTTCTTGATGAGCAGTTCTTC

clone size: -
J gene: TRBJ2-1
V gene: TRBV19
D gene: -
CDR3 protein: CASSIMGRDRNSYNEQFF
CDR3 DNA: TGTGCCAGTAGTATAATGGGGAGGGACAGGAACTCCTACAATGAGCAGTTCTTC

clone size: -
J gene: TRBJ1-2
V gene: TRBV15
D gene: TRBD1
CDR3 protein: CATSRGQGGRYTF
CDR3 DNA: TGTGCCACCAGCAGGGGACAGGGCGGTCGCTACACCTTC

clone size: once
J gene: TRBJ2-1
V gene: TRBV30
D gene: -
CDR3 protein: CAWSADISSYNEQFF
CDR3 DNA: TGTGCCTGGAGTGCGGACATATCCTCCTACAATGAGCAGTTCTTC

clone size: once
J gene: TRBJ2-3
V gene: TRBV5-5
D gene: -
CDR3 protein: CASSSTGSEGASTDTQYF
CDR3 DNA: TGTGCCAGCAGCTCGACAGGGTCGGAGGGGGCTAGCACAGATACGCAGTATTTT

clone size: -
J gene: TRBJ2-2
V gene: TRBV30
D gene: TRBD2
CDR3 protein: CAWSRTSGRARELFF
CDR3 DNA: TGTGCCTGGAGCCGGACTAGCGGGAGGGCCAGGGAGCTGTTTTTT

clone size: -
J gene: TRBJ2-7
V gene: TRBV7-2
D gene: -
CDR3 protein: CASSSSPRAEQYF
CDR3 DNA: TGTGCCAGCAGCTCTTCCCCGAGGGCCGAGCAGTACTTC

clone size: -
J gene: TRBJ2-1
V gene: TRBV6-5
D gene: -
CDR3 protein: CASKRTGSSYNEQFF
CDR3 DNA: TGTGCCAGCAAACGGACGGGGAGCTCCTACAATGAGCAGTTCTTC

clone size: -
J gene: TRBJ2-1
V gene: TRBV10-2
D gene: TRBD2
CDR3 protein: CASSDPYSGRDWNEQFF
CDR3 DNA: TGCGCCAGCAGTGACCCTTATAGCGGGAGAGATTGGAATGAGCAGTTCTTC

clone size: -
J gene: TRBJ2-7
V gene: TRBV4-1
D gene: -
CDR3 protein: CASSQAGKGLQVEQYF
CDR3 DNA: TGCGCCAGCAGCCAAGCGGGGAAAGGGTTGCAGGTGGAGCAGTACTTC

clone size: once
J gene: TRBJ2-1
V gene: TRBV5-1
D gene: TRBD2
CDR3 protein: CASSLSLAGGPWDEQFF
CDR3 DNA: TGCGCCAGCAGCTTGTCGCTAGCGGGAGGCCCTTGGGATGAGCAGTTCTTC

clone size: -
J gene: TRBJ2-1
V gene: TRBV7-2
D gene: TRBD2
CDR3 protein: CASSLGVAGGRSSYNEQFF
CDR3 DNA: TGTGCCAGCAGCTTAGGGGTAGCGGGAGGGCGAAGCTCCTACAATGAGCAGTTCTTC

clone size: -
J gene: TRBJ1-1
V gene: TRBV2
D gene: TRBD1
CDR3 protein: CATHSGTGGTEAFF
CDR3 DNA: TGTGCCACCCATTCCGGGACAGGGGGCACTGAAGCTTTCTTT

clone size: -
J gene: TRBJ1-2
V gene: TRBV19
D gene: -
CDR3 protein: CASSIDWRGYTF
CDR3 DNA: TGTGCCAGTAGTATCGACTGGCGTGGCTACACCTTC

clone size: -
J gene: TRBJ2-1
V gene: TRBV30
D gene: TRBD2
CDR3 protein: CAWSALPGLAGWTRNNEQFF
CDR3 DNA: TGTGCCTGGAGTGCCCTACCGGGACTAGCGGGATGGACCCGCAACAATGAGCAGTTCTTC

clone size: -
J gene: TRBJ2-7
V gene: TRBV7-9
D gene: -
CDR3 protein: CASSSGVGEQYF
CDR3 DNA: TGTGCCAGCAGCTCCGGAGTGGGCGAGCAGTACTTC

clone size: -
J gene: TRBJ2-1
V gene: TRBV19
D gene: TRBD1
CDR3 protein: CASSIPSQGARNEQFF
CDR3 DNA: TGTGCCAGTAGTATTCCCTCCCAGGGGGCTCGGAATGAGCAGTTCTTC

clone size: once
J gene: TRBJ1-3
V gene: TRBV30
D gene: -
CDR3 protein: CAWREDAYTIYF
CDR3 DNA: TGTGCCTGGAGGGAGGATGCCTACACCATATATTTT

clone size: -
J gene: TRBJ2-3
V gene: TRBV18
D gene: -
CDR3 protein: CASSVNTRTIVITDTQYF
CDR3 DNA: TGTGCCAGCTCCGTTAATACAAGGACTATAGTAATCACAGATACGCAGTATTTT

clone size: -
J gene: TRBJ1-2
V gene: TRBV29-1
D gene: -
CDR3 protein: CSVTGPSNYGYTF
CDR3 DNA: TGCAGCGTTACAGGGCCATCTAACTATGGCTACACCTTC

clone size: -
J gene: TRBJ1-1
V gene: TRBV30
D gene: -
CDR3 protein: CAWRKIPGNSRTEAFF
CDR3 DNA: TGTGCCTGGAGGAAAATACCCGGGAACAGCAGGACTGAAGCTTTCTTT

clone size: once
J gene: TRBJ1-1
V gene: TRBV5-6
D gene: -
CDR3 protein: CASSLQQDTEAFF
CDR3 DNA: TGTGCCAGCAGCTTGCAGCAGGACACTGAAGCTTTCTTT

clone size: -
J gene: TRBJ2-7
V gene: TRBV4-1
D gene: -
CDR3 protein: CASSQDGTTYEQYF
CDR3 DNA: TGCGCCAGCAGCCAAGACGGCACTACCTACGAGCAGTACTTC

clone size: -
J gene: TRBJ2-3
V gene: TRBV24-1
D gene: TRBD2
CDR3 protein: CATSDPDSGNPDTQYF
CDR3 DNA: TGTGCCACCAGTGATCCCGATAGCGGGAACCCAGATACGCAGTATTTT

clone size: -
J gene: TRBJ2-7
V gene: TRBV29-1
D gene: TRBD2
CDR3 protein: CSGGTSGNYEQYF
CDR3 DNA: TGCAGCGGCGGGACTAGCGGAAACTACGAGCAGTACTTC

clone size: once
J gene: TRBJ1-1
V gene: TRBV24-1
D gene: TRBD1
CDR3 protein: CATSPGGAWGTEAFF
CDR3 DNA: TGTGCCACCAGTCCAGGGGGCGCCTGGGGCACTGAAGCTTTCTTT

clone size: -
J gene: TRBJ2-5
V gene: TRBV11-2
D gene: -
CDR3 protein: CASSRGPTGQETQYF
CDR3 DNA: TGTGCCAGCAGCCGAGGACCTACGGGGCAAGAGACCCAGTACTTC